This T cell receptor (beta chain) is drawn from a study of Ad26.COV2.S vaccination and SARS-CoV-2 variants. Concerning this clone itself: Its target is unknown.

General study points: Among vaccine recipients, spike-specific TCR breadth exceeded that of placebo recipients. Vaccinated and placebo-treated recipients had similar non-spike TCR breadth. An underestimation of total T cell responses may have resulted from the TCR breadth and depth analyses.

Germline assignment: CDR1 SQVTM and CDR2 ANQGSEA. V lost 3 bases and J 0 bases, leaving 14 bases between the germline ends. The CDR3 is 15 residues long. Profiled with immunoSEQ multiplex PCR; TCRdb holds only in-frame clones, not every one. The sample includes about 180,000 clones, around 88% seen only once; the top ten take 4.5% to 7.5%. The TCR originated in a human donor who had recovered from COVID-19. The sample here was peripheral blood, taken after recovery from COVID-19. This chain connects TRBV29-1 to TRBJ1-1; D is unclear. CDR3 DNA: TGCAGCGTTGACGAGGGAGAGACCATGAACACTGAAGCTTTCTTT. As protein: CSVDEGETMNTEAFF.